This T cell receptor beta chain was recovered during a study of shared clonotypes between healthy human individuals. Study-wide points: When compared with the clonotypes that were shared by all four sorted-subset donors, the non-shared clonotypes turned out to have lower generation probabilities.

This clone was detected only a few times. The antigen remains undetermined. Other DNA sequences in the same sample also yield this CDR3. Naive CD8 cells lacked CD45RO, underwent positive selection for CCR7 and left out terminally differentiated effector memory CD45RA+ cells. Trimming pared 0 bases from V and 2 bases from J, leaving 7 bases between. Germline CDR1 is SGHRS and CDR2 is YFSETQ. The CDR3 consists of 14 residues. Libraries were prepared by immunoSEQ multiplex PCR; TCRdb keeps only in-frame clonotypes and omits some of them. The sample yields over 2 million clones, about 95% seen once. The specimen sequenced was naive CD8+ T cells sorted from blood. The sequence was obtained from a man between 18 and 35 years old in good health. V usage is TRBV5-1 and J usage is TRBJ2-3, with D perhaps TRBD2 (5 bases). The CDR3, as DNA: TGCGCCAGCAGCTTGGTCGGGGTCACAGATACGCAGTATTTT. It codes for CASSLVGVTDTQYF.